Reported below is one T cell receptor beta chain. Which antigen it targets is not known. Base qualities are not provided; no much larger clone lies one nucleotide away. The sample originates from a study of vaccination and CD4 T cells after COVID-19 (dated by TCRdb to the early 2020s). A note on the overall study: Every convalescent patient had a positive nasal swab PCR test for SARS-CoV-2, with mild disease in eight to ten patients and severe disease in one. In around nine COVID-19 convalescent patients and several infection-naive healthy vaccine recipients, the spike-specific CD4+ TCR repertoire before mRNA vaccination was compared with the repertoire after mRNA vaccination. Control cultures received a CEFX viral epitope pool as the positive control, an HIV-1 Nef peptide pool as the negative control, or no peptide. Post-vaccine blood samples were collected a median of around 10 weeks after the second vaccine dose, ranging from roughly 14 to 241 days. For stimulating the cultures, overlapping spike peptide pools were used, derived from SARS-CoV-2 as well as from the common cold coronaviruses HCoV-NL63, HCoV-OC43 and HCoV-229E. Post-COVID blood samples from convalescent patients were collected a median of roughly 100 days after diagnosis, with a range of roughly 35 to 180 days. In the convalescent cohort there were six males and four females, among whom were two Hispanic individuals, seven Caucasians, two Asians and one multiracial person. Each participant got two doses of either the Pfizer-BioNTech BNT162b2 vaccine (n=8) or the Moderna mRNA-1273 vaccine (n=2). The full study reports these points: Nearly all vaccine-specific clones in convalescent patients (304 of 307) were mono-reactive for SARS-CoV-2 spike rather than cross-reactive with common cold coronaviruses. The median count of SARS-CoV-2-reactive clonotypes went up from around 23 after infection to 38 after vaccination, although the change was not significant. Relatively few convalescent patients were included in the study, and early timepoints after natural infection were not analyzed. In convalescent patients, a median around 89% of post-vaccine SARS-CoV-2-reactive clones were detected only after vaccination, suggesting vaccine-specific priming.

Interpreted using the paper, the treatment or condition label stands for: roughly 10-day PBMC culture with coronavirus spike peptide pools or control peptides (ViraFEST assay). The ViraFEST assay, used in the study, expanded antigen-specific T cells with peptide pools and then identified the expanded clonotypes through TCR sequencing. The convalescent patients' positive SARS-CoV-2 PCR tests were from March to December 2020, which was before the Alpha, Beta and Delta variants emerged in the United States. Each well held 2 million or so PBMCs cultured in IMDM containing about 5% human AB serum and approximately 9.8 IU/ml IL-2, with about 10 ug/ml peptide pools added. Half of the culture medium was replaced with fresh IL-2-containing medium on days 3 and 7. CD4+ T cells were isolated after approximately eleven days of culture through negative selection using the EasySep CD4+ T cell isolation kit. Ficoll-Paque Plus gradient centrifugation was used to isolate PBMCs from whole blood, and the isolated PBMCs were then either used fresh or cryopreserved at -140C. Culture conditions were generally each tested in triplicate wells.

Cut back by 1 base and 4 bases, the V and J ends lie 11 bases apart. For CDR1 and CDR2, the germline V gene lists SGHAT and FQNNGV. The CDR3 sequence holds 15 residues, the cysteine and phenylalanine included. Only CDR3 DNA remains: 45 bases, in frame from the first base. Libraries were prepared through PCR. DNA from cultured CD4+ T cells was subjected to TCR sequencing with the Oncomine TCR Beta short-read assay at the Johns Hopkins FTIC core. Genomic DNA was extracted from the cultured CD4+ T cells with the QIAamp micro DNA kit. The Oncomine TCR Beta libraries from cultured CD4+ T cells were pooled using unique dual indexes and then sequenced on an Illumina iSeq 100. In the original analysis: Non-productive sequences were removed, and CDR3s that did not start with C, did not end with F or W, or were shorter than 7 amino acids were discarded. The MANAFEST web application identified antigen-specific clonotypes by comparing peptide-stimulated wells against reference wells and other culture wells. Positive clones required FDR below 0.05, an odds ratio above 5, and productive frequency above 0.1% in at least two of three replicate wells. Clonotypes that were significantly expanded in both SARS-CoV-2 spike wells and at least one common cold coronavirus spike condition were defined as cross-reactive. CDR3 homology was assessed with Levenshtein distances (stringdist) and unrooted phylogenetic trees (ape) in R version 3.6.1. TCRdb took the public reads, trimmed them with fastp at Q25, ran MiXCR for clone calling and kept in-frame beta chains. Entries are consolidated by CDR3 protein sequence, retaining the most common genes and DNA. What appears here as the V and J calls and clone size reflects TCRdb's work, not the paper's. Here the sample has a few thousand distinct CDR3 sequences; over 15% occur a single time. The ten biggest clones cover over 12% of the sample.

This sequence was found in a human donor who had recovered from COVID-19. The chain links TRBV11-2 with TRBJ2-1; confidence is insufficient to name the D gene. Sequencing input: CD4+ T cells from blood, cultured in vitro. The base sequence is TGTGCCAGCAGCTTAGGGGCCCTCAATTACAATGAGCAGTTCTTC. Its protein product is CASSLGALNYNEQFF.